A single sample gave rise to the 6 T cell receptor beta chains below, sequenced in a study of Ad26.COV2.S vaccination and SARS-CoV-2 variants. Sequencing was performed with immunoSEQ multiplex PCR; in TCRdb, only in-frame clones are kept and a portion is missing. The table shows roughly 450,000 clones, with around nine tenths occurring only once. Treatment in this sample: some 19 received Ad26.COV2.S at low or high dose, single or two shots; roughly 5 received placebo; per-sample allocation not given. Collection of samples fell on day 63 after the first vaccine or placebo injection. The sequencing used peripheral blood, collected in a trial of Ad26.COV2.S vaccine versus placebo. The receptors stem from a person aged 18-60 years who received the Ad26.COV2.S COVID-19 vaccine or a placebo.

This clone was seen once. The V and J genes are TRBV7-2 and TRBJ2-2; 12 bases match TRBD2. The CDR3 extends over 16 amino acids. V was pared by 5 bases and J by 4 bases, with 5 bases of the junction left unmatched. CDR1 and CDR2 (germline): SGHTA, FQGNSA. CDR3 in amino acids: CASSRTSGTITGELFF. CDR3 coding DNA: TGTGCCAGCAGCAGGACTAGCGGGACCATCACCGGGGAGCTGTTTTTT.

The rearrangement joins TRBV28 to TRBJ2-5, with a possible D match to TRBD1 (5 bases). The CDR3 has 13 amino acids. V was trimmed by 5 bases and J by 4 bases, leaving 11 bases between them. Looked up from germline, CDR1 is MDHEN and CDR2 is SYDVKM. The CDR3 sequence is CASSRKGIETQYF. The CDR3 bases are TGTGCCAGCAGTAGAAAGGGGATAGAGACCCAGTACTTC. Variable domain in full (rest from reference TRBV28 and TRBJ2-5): DVKVTQSSRYLVKRTGEKVFLECVQDMDHENMFWYRQDPGLGLRLIYFSYDVKMKEKGDIPEGYSVSREKKERFSLILESASTNQTSMYLCASSRKGIETQYFGPGTRLLVL.

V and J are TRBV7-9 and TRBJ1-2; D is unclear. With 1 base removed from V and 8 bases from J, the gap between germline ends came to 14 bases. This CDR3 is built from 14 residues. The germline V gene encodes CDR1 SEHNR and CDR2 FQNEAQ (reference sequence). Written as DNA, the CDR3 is TGTGCCAGCAGCTTAGAAGTGTATCCCTCGGGCTACACCTTC. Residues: CASSLEVYPSGYTF.

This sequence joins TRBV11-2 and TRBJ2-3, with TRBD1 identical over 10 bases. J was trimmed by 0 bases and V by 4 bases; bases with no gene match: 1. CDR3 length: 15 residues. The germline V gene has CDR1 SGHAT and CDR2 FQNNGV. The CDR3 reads CASSSDRGSTDTQYF. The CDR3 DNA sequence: TGTGCCAGCAGCTCGGACAGGGGGAGCACAGATACGCAGTATTTT.

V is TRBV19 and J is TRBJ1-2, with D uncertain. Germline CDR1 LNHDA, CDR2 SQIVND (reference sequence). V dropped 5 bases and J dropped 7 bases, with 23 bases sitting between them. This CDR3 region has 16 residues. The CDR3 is CASSELKEGWFAGYTF. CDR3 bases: TGTGCCAGTAGTGAATTAAAGGAGGGCTGGTTTGCTGGCTACACCTTC.

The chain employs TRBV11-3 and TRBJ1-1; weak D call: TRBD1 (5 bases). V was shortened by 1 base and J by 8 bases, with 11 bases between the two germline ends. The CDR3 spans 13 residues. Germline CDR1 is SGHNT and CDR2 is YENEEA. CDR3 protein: CASSLAGRSEAFF. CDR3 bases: TGTGCCAGCAGCTTAGCGGGACGGTCCGAAGCTTTCTTT.